The 22 T cell receptor beta chains below were found in one sample sequenced in a study of tumor-infiltrating lymphocytes in primary liver carcinoma (dated by TCRdb to about 2017). These reads were obtained on an Illumina HiSeq 2500. Starting from roughly 540 ng total RNA, TCRbeta-specific cDNA was produced by reverse transcription with a constant-region primer and ProtoScript II reverse transcriptase. TCRbeta libraries were built with three nested multiplex PCR rounds, a slightly modified ARM-PCR procedure. Multiplex TRBV1-TRBV30 forward primers and a Cbeta reverse primer were used in the first two PCR rounds, each of which was run for around 10 cycles. The public reads were reprocessed in TCRdb via fastp at Q25 and MiXCR, keeping in-frame beta chains. For every CDR3 protein sequence, its rows merge into one entry that carries the most common genes and DNA. The table for this sample lists hundreds of thousands of distinct CDR3 sequences; almost 60% of them were counted only once. Of the sample, approximately 15% is held by the ten largest clones.

Blood RNA was extracted from unsorted whole blood using TRIzol reagent, and germline DNA was obtained with the DNeasy Blood & Tissue kit. Specimen: peripheral blood. Source of these receptors: a woman between 25 and 40 years old with primary liver carcinoma and hepatitis B virus infection.

CDR3 sequence: CAWSVGADEKLFF. CDR3 DNA sequence: TGTGCCTGGAGTGTCGGGGCAGATGAAAAACTGTTTTTT. The rearrangement uses TRBV30 and TRBJ1-4, with TRBD1 as a possible D gene (5 bases). V lost 0 bases, J lost 6 bases, and 8 bases lay in between. The CDR3 totals 13 residues. Germline V gene sequence: CDR1 GTSNPN, CDR2 SVGIG (reference sequence). Full variable domain (remainder filled in from reference TRBV30 and TRBJ1-4): SQTIHQWPATLVQPVGSPLSLECTVEGTSNPNLYWYRQAAGRGLQLLFYSVGIGQISSEVPQNLSASRPQDRQFILSSKKLLLSDSGFYLCAWSVGADEKLFFGSGTQLSVL.

This clonotype has just a few counts. This chain connects TRBV5-4 to TRBJ2-3, with a weak D call TRBD2 (5 bases). The V gene's germline CDR1 is SGHNT and CDR2 YYREEE (reference sequence). V was clipped by 5 bases and J by 1 base, with 17 bases between them. This CDR3 has 16 amino acids. CDR3 sequence (DNA): TGTGCCAGCAGGCGGACTGTGGGTGATGGCACAGATACGCAGTATTTT. As protein: CASRRTVGDGTDTQYF.

This clonotype has a count of ten or more. The CDR3 reads CASSPSYGLAGYGGELFF. Written as DNA, the CDR3 is TGTGCCAGCAGTCCCTCCTACGGACTAGCGGGATATGGCGGGGAGCTGTTTTTT. This chain joins TRBV12-3 or TRBV12-4 and TRBJ2-2, with 12 bases lining up with TRBD2. Unmatched junction bases numbered 14, after V lost 5 bases and J lost 7 bases. The CDR3 has 18 amino acids.

This clonotype was seen only a few times. A much larger clone differs by one base, so this may be a read error. The V call is TRBV11-3, the J call TRBJ2-7; 7 bases match TRBD1. The CDR3 runs to 14 residues. Germline lookup yields CDR1 SGHNT and CDR2 YENEEA. The CDR3 sequence: CASSFRDSTYGQYF. The CDR3 DNA is TGTGCCAGCAGCTTCAGGGACAGCACCTACGGGCAGTACTTC.

Notes on this clonotype: This may stem from a read error, because a much larger clone lies one nucleotide away. Here the CDR3 omits its conserved ending phenylalanine or tryptophan, so a read error is the likely source. V gene TRBV29-1 combines with J gene TRBJ2-3; D uncertain. The germline V gene has CDR1 SQVTM and CDR2 ANQGSEA. Trimming removed 0 bases at V and 8 bases at J, with 0 bases between. The CDR3 runs 9 residues. The CDR3 loop reads CSVEDTQYY. The CDR3 DNA follows: TGCAGCGTTGAAGATACGCAGTATTAT.

A word on this clonotype: A much larger clone is a single base away; this may be a read error. This rearrangement joins TRBV10-2 to TRBJ2-7, with D perhaps matching TRBD1 (6 bases). The CDR3 contains 13 residues. Germline V gives CDR1 WSHSY, CDR2 SAAADI. Trimming cost V 6 bases and J 3 bases, with 12 bases left between them. The CDR3 DNA is TGCGCCAGCAGGGGGATAGGGGGCTACGAGCAGTACTTC. It translates to CASRGIGGYEQYF.

Comments on this clonotype: This sequence may be a read error, since a much larger clone differs from it by one base. The chain has TRBV4-3 and TRBJ2-3; 12 bases are a match to TRBD2. Looked up from germline, CDR1 is LGHNA and CDR2 is YSLEER. V shed 0 bases and J 7 bases; nucleotides not matched to a gene: 8. This CDR3 is 17 amino acids long. The CDR3, as DNA: TGCGCCAGCAGCCAAGATGCGACTAGCGGGAGCGCATATACGCAGTATTTT. This sequence encodes CASSQDATSGSAYTQYF.

Concerning this clonotype itself: This sequence may be a read error, since a much larger clone differs from it by one base. The chain is built from TRBV4-3 and TRBJ1-5; D gene unclear. Deletions cut 0 bases from V and 6 bases from J, with 12 bases between. This CDR3 spans 15 amino acids. CDR1 and CDR2 (germline): LGHNA, YSLEER. CDR3 sequence reads: CASSQDMVRSQPQHF. For the CDR3, the DNA is TGCGCCAGCAGCCAAGATATGGTCCGCAGTCAGCCCCAGCATTTT.

This clonotype was found many times. The CDR3, as DNA: TGCGCCAGCAGCCCGGGAGCAGGGGGGAATGAGCAGTTCTTC. Amino acids: CASSPGAGGNEQFF. The genes are TRBV4-1 and TRBJ2-1; tentatively, D is TRBD1 (7 bases). The CDR3 runs 14 residues. The V and J ends lost 4 bases and 7 bases respectively, with 14 bases between them. CDR1 and CDR2 from the germline V gene are MGHRA and YSYEKL.

To note about this clonotype: A much larger clone differs from this one at a single base, so this may be a read error. The gene calls are TRBV29-1 and TRBJ1-1, with unresolved D. This CDR3 is 13 amino acids long. Germline loops: CDR1 SQVTM, CDR2 ANQGSEA. CDR3 coding DNA: TGCAGCGGTGAACAGTCAATGAACACTGAAGCTTTCTTT. Translating gives CSGEQSMNTEAFF.

Concerning this clonotype itself: The junction departs from germline at one end; a sequencing error may be responsible. The chain combines TRBV5-6 with TRBJ2-2; perhaps TRBD2 as D (5 bases). The CDR3 consists of 15 residues. Germline V CDR1 and CDR2: SGHDT, YYEEEE. The CDR3 sequence: CASSLAPRVIGELLF. As DNA, the CDR3 is TGTGCCAGCAGCTTGGCACCCAGAGTCATCGGGGAGCTGCTCTTT.

Only one count was recorded for this clonotype. The CDR3 is CASSFTTGPTDTQYF. In DNA, the CDR3 is TGTGCCAGCAGCTTCACGACAGGCCCTACAGATACGCAGTATTTT. This chain connects TRBV11-2 to TRBJ2-3; possibly TRBD1 for D (6 bases). Trimming removed 3 bases at V and 3 bases at J, with 13 bases between. The CDR3 length is 15 residues. CDR1 SGHAT and CDR2 FQNNGV come from the germline V gene. Full variable domain (missing parts from reference TRBV11-2 and TRBJ2-3): EAGVAQSPRYKIIEKRQSVAFWCNPISGHATLYWYQQILGQGPKLLIQFQNNGVVDDSQLPKDRFSAERLKGVDSTLKIQPAKLEDSAVYLCASSFTTGPTDTQYFGPGTRLTVL.

Turning to this clonotype: Germline and junction disagree at one end, which may indicate a read error. The rearrangement joins TRBV13 to TRBJ2-3, with D perhaps matching TRBD2 (5 bases). The CDR3 is 12 amino acids. Per germline, CDR1 PRHDT and CDR2 FYEKMQ (reference sequence). The CDR3 nucleotides are TGTGTCAGCAGCGGACGCACAGATACGCAGTATTTT. As protein: CVSSGRTDTQYF.

The chain is built from TRBV5-5 and TRBJ2-5; possible D gene TRBD2, 6 bases. Trimming took off 7 bases at V and 4 bases at J, with 20 bases between the two ends. Germline loops: CDR1 SGHKS, CDR2 YYEKEE (reference sequence). This CDR3 contains 15 residues. CDR3 residues: CASSLGGGRGETQYF. For the CDR3, the DNA is TGTGCCAGCTCCCTAGGCGGCGGGCGGGGAGAGACCCAGTACTTC.

This chain joins TRBV12-5 and TRBJ2-3; 11 bases fit TRBD2. The CDR3 length is 18 residues. Germline-derived CDR1 and CDR2 are LGHNT and FRNRAP. J lost 1 base, V lost 5 bases, and 11 bases had no gene match. The CDR3 sequence: CASGMGLAVGGGTDTQYF. The CDR3 DNA follows: TGTGCTAGTGGTATGGGACTAGCGGTAGGAGGAGGCACAGATACGCAGTATTTT.

This chain uses TRBV6-5 with TRBJ1-4; D is uncertain. The CDR3 extends over 14 amino acids. Germline CDR1 MNHEY, CDR2 SVGAGI. The V gene lost 6 bases and the J gene lost 0 bases, with 8 bases spanning the gap. The CDR3 DNA reads as TGTGCCAGCAGAATGGTTGCAACTAATGAAAAACTGTTTTTT. Translated: CASRMVATNEKLFF.

The V gene is TRBV28, the J gene TRBJ2-7; 10 positions match TRBD1. The CDR3 loop spans 14 amino acids. V was pared by 6 bases and J by 2 bases, with 4 bases of the junction left unmatched. In germline, CDR1 is MDHEN, CDR2 SYDVKM. CDR3 region: CASSGQGEAYEQYF. CDR3 in DNA: TGTGCCAGCAGCGGACAGGGGGAAGCCTACGAGCAGTACTTC.

In the case of this clonotype: One base away lies a much larger clone, so this may be a sequencing read error. This chain joins TRBV29-1 and TRBJ2-7, with 13 bases identical to TRBD2. This CDR3 spans 15 amino acids. Germline CDR1 SQVTM, CDR2 ANQGSEA. CDR3 amino acids: CGIWTSGSSSYEQYF. In nucleotides, the CDR3 is TGCGGCATATGGACTAGCGGGAGTAGCTCCTACGAGCAGTACTTC.

For this clonotype: The junction does not match germline at one end; this may be a read error. The V call is TRBV11-3, the J call TRBJ2-1; 10 nucleotides line up with TRBD1. The CDR3 runs 17 residues. CDR1 SGHNT and CDR2 YENEEA come from the germline V gene. CDR3 nucleotides: TGTGCCGGCAGCTTAGTAGGCCGGGACAGGGGAGGGAATGAGCAGTTCTTC. This gives the protein CAGSLVGRDRGGNEQFF.

The chain uses TRBV7-3 and TRBJ1-6; a possible D gene is TRBD1 (6 bases). CDR1 and CDR2 from the germline V gene are SGHTA and FQGTGA. The germline V and J ends were trimmed by 6 bases and 7 bases, with 10 bases remaining between them. The CDR3 spans 13 residues. The CDR3 reads CASSTDRNSPLHF. The CDR3 DNA follows: TGTGCCAGCAGTACTGACAGGAATTCACCCCTCCACTTT. The variable domain in full, with the rest retrieved from reference TRBV7-3 and TRBJ1-6, is GAGVSQTPSNKVTEKGKYVELRCDPISGHTALYWYRQSLGQGPEFLIYFQGTGAADDSGLPNDRFFAVRPEGSVSTLKIQRTERGDSAVYLCASSTDRNSPLHFGNGTRLTVT.

In regard to this clonotype: A read error may account for a junction end that differs from germline. J is TRBJ2-3 and V is TRBV11-1; D remains ambiguous. The CDR3 has 13 amino acids. The germline gives CDR1 SGHAT, CDR2 FQDESV (reference sequence). The CDR3 is CVSSFIGTDTQYF. The CDR3 DNA sequence: TGTGTCAGCAGCTTTATTGGTACGGATACGCAGTATTTT.

This clonotype was found once. Likely a read error: the CDR3 ends without its conserved phenylalanine or tryptophan. This sequence joins TRBV4-1 and TRBJ2-5; D could derive from TRBD1 or TRBD2 (7 bases each). Germline V gene lookup returns CDR1 MGHRA and CDR2 YSYEKL. Trimming shortened V by 1 base and J by 1 base, and 16 bases separated the two germline ends. CDR3 length equals 17 residues. The CDR3 sequence is CASSQGAGTAVQETQYS. DNA for the CDR3: TGCGCCAGCAGCCAAGGAGCGGGGACAGCGGTCCAAGAGACCCAGTACTCC.